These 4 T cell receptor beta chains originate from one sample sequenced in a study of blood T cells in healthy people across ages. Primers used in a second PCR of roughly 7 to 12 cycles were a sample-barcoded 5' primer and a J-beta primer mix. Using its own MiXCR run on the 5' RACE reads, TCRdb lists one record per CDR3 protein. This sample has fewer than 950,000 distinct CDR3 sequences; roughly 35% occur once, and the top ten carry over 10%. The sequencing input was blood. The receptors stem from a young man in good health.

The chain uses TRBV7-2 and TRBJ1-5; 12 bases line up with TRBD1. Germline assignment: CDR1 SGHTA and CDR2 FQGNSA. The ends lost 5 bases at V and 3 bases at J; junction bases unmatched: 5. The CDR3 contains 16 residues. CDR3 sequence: CASSPGTGGINQPQHF. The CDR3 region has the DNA TGTGCCAGCAGCCCGGGGACAGGGGGCATCAATCAGCCCCAGCATTTT.

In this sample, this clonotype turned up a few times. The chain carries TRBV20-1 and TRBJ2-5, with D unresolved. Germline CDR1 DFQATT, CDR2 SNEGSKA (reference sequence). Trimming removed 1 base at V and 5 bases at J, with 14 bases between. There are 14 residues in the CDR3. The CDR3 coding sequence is TGCAGTGCTAGAGCTGGCCGATCGGAGGAGACCCAGTACTTC. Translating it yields CSARAGRSEETQYF.

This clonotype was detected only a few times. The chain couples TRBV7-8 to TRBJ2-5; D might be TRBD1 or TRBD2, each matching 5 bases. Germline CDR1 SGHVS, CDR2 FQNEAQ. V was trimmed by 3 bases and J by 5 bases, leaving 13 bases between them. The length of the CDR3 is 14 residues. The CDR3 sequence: CASSFVLGEETQYF. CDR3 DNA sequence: TGTGCCAGCAGCTTTGTTCTGGGGGAGGAGACCCAGTACTTC.

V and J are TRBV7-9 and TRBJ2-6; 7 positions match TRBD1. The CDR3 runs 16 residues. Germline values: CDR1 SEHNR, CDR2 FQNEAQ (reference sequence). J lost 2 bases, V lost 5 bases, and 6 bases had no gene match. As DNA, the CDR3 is TGTGCCAGCAGCCCCAATACAGGGGCTGGGGCCAACGTCCTGACTTTC. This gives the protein CASSPNTGAGANVLTF.